Sequencing of this T cell receptor (beta chain) was carried out in a study of shared clonotypes between healthy human individuals. Naivety among CD8 cells was defined by CD45RO negativity and positive CCR7 selection, thereby excluding terminally differentiated effector memory CD45RA+ cells. This table comes from immunoSEQ multiplex PCR, and its TCRdb copy is limited to in-frame clones, with some not included. Of fewer than 1 million clones listed, roughly 96% are singletons. Input material: naive CD8+ T cells sorted from blood. The sequence was collected from a man aged 30 to 45 in good health.

CDR3 amino acids: CASSEDGLVFDEQFF. CDR3 DNA sequence: TGTGCCAGCAGCGAAGACGGACTAGTATTCGATGAGCAGTTCTTC. The chain carries TRBV9 and TRBJ2-1; 7 bases fit TRBD2. Trimming cost V 3 bases and J 8 bases; bases outside gene matches: 11. The CDR3 runs to 15 residues. Germline CDR1 SGDLS, CDR2 YYNGEE.